The table lists the clone carrying this T cell receptor (beta chain) with a few counts. Its cognate antigen is unknown. TCRdb recomputed calls from the 5' RACE reads with MiXCR, one row per CDR3 protein. The sample lists 700,000 to 1,000,000 distinct CDR3 sequences; 10% to 15% were seen once. The CDR3 length is 14 residues. After removal of 5 bases from V and 5 bases from J, the junction contained 3 bases not matched to a gene. Germline V lookup: CDR1 KGHSH, CDR2 LQKENI. The sample is drawn from a study of CD8 T cells in ankylosing spondylitis. Broader study findings: Within matched ankylosing spondylitis synovial fluid, disease-linked clones were reportedly significantly enriched. Blood of patients with ankylosing spondylitis appeared to be characterized by a TCR beta motif of roughly eight highly homologous variants.

The sequencing input was blood, either unsorted or a sorted T cell fraction (not recorded which). This TCR derives from a male donor with ankylosing spondylitis. The chain has TRBV18 and TRBJ1-6; TRBD1 agrees at 7 bases. CDR3 protein: CASSRGPNNSPLHF. DNA of the CDR3: TGTGCCAGCTCAAGGGGGCCTAATAATTCACCCCTCCACTTT.